A single T cell receptor beta chain is shown here with its context. What it binds is not known. Mismatch with germline at one junction end may stem from a read error. The sample originates from a study of identical twins' blood T cells. Overall study findings and caveats: Even for out-of-frame TCRbeta, twins reportedly shared V gene usage much more than unrelated donors.

Each TCR cDNA library carried sample-specific barcodes on both ends. Original processing notes: Each donor had about 90,000 to nearly 550,000 clonotypes. TCRdb independently ran MiXCR on the 5' RACE reads; one entry per CDR3 protein. The V and J calls and clone size are TCRdb's, not the authors'. The sample contains 350,000 to 400,000 distinct CDR3 sequences, roughly 30% of which appear only once. CDR1 is SGHAT and CDR2 is FQNNGV in the germline V gene. The CDR3 is 14 residues long. The sample consisted of PBMCs. This clonotype was sampled from a woman aged 18-55 years in good health. This rearrangement joins TRBV11-2 to TRBJ1-1; weak D call: TRBD1 (5 bases). This chain's CDR3 is CASSDIGGTTESFF. The DNA for the CDR3 is TGTGCCAGCAGCGACATCGGGGGGACCACTGAATCTTTCTTT.